This TCR beta chain was profiled in a study of T cells in Graves' hyperthyroidism and ophthalmopathy. TCR beta CDR3 regions were amplified from RNA. With the HTBI primer set, the TCR CDR3 went through a first round of RT-PCR. Each CDR3 protein is one row after TCRdb ran MiXCR on the multiplex PCR reads. The sample yields 300,000 to 450,000 distinct CDR3 sequences, more than 20% seen once. PBMCs were obtained from 9 to 10 ml fresh peripheral blood. Germline lookup yields CDR1 MNHEY and CDR2 SVGAGI. This CDR3 comprises 16 residues. V was shortened by 2 bases and J by 0 bases, with 14 bases between the two germline ends.

This receptor was obtained from a man aged 50 to 59 with Graves' hyperthyroidism. This chain links TRBV6-5 with TRBJ2-7; unclear D gene. Sequencing input: blood. The CDR3 DNA reads as TGTGCCAGCAGTTACGGGCTAGGGTGGGGCTCCTACGAGCAGTACTTC. Amino acids: CASSYGLGWGSYEQYF.